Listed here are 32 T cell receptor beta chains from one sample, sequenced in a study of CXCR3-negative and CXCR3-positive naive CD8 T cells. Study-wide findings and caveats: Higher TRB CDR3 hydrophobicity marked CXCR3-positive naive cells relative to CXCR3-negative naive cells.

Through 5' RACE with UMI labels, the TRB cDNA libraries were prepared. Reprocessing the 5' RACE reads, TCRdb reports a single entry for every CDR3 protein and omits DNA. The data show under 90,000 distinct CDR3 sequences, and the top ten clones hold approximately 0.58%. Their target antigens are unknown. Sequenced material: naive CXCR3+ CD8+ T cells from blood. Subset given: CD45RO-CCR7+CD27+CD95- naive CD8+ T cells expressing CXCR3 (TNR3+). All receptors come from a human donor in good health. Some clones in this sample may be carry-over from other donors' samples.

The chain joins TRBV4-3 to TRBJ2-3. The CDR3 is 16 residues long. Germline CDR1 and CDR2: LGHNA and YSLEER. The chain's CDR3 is CASSQDPDRFTDTQYF.

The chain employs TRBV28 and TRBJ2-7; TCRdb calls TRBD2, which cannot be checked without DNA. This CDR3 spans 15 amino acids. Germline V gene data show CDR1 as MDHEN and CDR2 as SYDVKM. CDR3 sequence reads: CASGSPYRGGYEQYF. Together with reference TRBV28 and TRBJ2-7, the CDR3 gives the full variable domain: DVKVTQSSRYLVKRTGEKVFLECVQDMDHENMFWYRQDPGLGLRLIYFSYDVKMKEKGDIPEGYSVSREKKERFSLILESASTNQTSMYLCASGSPYRGGYEQYFGPGTRLTVT.

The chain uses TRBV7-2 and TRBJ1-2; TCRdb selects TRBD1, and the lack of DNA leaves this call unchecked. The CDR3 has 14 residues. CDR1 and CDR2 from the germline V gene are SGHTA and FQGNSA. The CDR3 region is CASSKTGTGDGYTF.

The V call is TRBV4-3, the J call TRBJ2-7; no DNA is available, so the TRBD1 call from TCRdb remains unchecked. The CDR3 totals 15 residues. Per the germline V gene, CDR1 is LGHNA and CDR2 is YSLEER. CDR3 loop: CASSQDLGWGDEQYF.

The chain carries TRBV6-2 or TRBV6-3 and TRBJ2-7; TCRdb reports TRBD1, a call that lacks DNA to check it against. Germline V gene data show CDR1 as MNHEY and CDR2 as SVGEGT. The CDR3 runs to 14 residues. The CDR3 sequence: CASSFRVLSYEQYF.

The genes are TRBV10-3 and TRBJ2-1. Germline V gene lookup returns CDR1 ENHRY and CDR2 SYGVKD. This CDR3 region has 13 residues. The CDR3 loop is CAISEGRWDEQFF.

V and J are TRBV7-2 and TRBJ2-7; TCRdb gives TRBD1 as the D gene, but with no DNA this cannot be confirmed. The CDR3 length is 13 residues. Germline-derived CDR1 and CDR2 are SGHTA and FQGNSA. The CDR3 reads CASSPPQGVEQYF.

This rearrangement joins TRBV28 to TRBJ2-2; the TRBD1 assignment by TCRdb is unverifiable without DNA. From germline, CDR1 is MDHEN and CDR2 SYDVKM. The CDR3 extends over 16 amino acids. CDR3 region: CASMSRLSRNTGELFF.

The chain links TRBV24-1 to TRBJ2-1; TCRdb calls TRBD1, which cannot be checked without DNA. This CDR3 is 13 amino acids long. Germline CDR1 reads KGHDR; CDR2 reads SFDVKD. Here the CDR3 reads CATSDLRTDEQFF.

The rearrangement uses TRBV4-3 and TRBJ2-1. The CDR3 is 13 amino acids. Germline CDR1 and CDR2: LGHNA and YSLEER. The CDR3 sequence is CASSQEGTNEQFF.

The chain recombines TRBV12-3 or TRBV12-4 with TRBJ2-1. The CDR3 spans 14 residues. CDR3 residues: CASNPESSYNEQFF.

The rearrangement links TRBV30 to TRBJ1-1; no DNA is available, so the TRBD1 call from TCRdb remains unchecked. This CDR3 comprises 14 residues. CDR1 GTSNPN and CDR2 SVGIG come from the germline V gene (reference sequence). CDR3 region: CAWSPKDRAAEAFF.

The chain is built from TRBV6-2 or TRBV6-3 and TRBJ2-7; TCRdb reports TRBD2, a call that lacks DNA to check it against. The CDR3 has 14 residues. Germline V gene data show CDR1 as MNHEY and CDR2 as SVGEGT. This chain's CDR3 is CASSPLTITYEQYF.

The CDR3 sequence is CASSELETQYF. The chain links TRBV2 to TRBJ2-5. The CDR3 covers 11 residues. Germline CDR1 SNHLY, CDR2 FYNNEI.

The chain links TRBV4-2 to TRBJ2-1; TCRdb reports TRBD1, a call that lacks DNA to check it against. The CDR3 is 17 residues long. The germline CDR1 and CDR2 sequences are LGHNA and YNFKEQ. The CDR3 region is CASSQESGYTPYNEQFF.

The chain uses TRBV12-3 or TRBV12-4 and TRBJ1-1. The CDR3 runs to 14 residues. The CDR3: CASSLTATRTEAFF.

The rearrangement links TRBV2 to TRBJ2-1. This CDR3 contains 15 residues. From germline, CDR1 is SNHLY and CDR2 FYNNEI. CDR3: CASSEMSSSYNEQFF.

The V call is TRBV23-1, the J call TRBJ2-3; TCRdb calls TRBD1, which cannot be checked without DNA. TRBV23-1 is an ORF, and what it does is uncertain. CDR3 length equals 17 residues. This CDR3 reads CASSQSETGTRTDTQYF.

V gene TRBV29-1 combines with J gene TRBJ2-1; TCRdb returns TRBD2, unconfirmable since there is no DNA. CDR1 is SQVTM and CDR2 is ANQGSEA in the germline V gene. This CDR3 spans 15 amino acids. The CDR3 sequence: CSVEYGRDSYNEQFF.

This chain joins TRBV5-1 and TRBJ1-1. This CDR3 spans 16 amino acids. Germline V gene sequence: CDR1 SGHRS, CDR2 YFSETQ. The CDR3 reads CASSLYSIGLDTEAFF.

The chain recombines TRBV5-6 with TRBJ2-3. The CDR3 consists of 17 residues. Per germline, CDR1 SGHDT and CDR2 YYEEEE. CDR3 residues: CASSLAMMSPNTDTQYF.

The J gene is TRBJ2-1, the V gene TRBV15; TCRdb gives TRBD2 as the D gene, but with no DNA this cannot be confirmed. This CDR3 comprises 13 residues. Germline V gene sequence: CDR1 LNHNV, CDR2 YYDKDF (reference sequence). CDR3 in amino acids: CATTSGPLNEQFF. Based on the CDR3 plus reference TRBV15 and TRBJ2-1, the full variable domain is DAMVIQNPRYQVTQFGKPVTLSCSQTLNHNVMYWYQQKSSQAPKLLFHYYDKDFNNEADTPDNFQSRRPNTSFCFLDIRSPGLGDTAMYLCATTSGPLNEQFFGPGTRLTVL.

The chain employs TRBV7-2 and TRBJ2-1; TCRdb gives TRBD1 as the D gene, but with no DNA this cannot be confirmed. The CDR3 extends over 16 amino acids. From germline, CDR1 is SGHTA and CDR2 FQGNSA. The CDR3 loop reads CASSSISDGTYNEQFF.

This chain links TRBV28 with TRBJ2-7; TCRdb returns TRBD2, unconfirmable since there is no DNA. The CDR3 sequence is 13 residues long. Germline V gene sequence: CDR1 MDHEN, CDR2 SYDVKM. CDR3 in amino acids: CASSIASAGEQYF.

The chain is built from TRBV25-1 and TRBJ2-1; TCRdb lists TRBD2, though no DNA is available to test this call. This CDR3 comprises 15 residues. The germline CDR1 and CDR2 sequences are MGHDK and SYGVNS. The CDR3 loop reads CASSDPSGDYNEQFF.

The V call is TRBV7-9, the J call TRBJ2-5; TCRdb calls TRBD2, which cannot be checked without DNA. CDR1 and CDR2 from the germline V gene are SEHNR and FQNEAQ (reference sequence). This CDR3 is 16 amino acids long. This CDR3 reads CASSRAGTRRQETQYF.

The CDR3 sequence is CASSLATVSEGNTEAFF. This sequence joins TRBV5-4 and TRBJ1-1. The CDR3 is 17 amino acids. CDR1 is SGHNT and CDR2 is YYREEE in the germline V gene (reference sequence).

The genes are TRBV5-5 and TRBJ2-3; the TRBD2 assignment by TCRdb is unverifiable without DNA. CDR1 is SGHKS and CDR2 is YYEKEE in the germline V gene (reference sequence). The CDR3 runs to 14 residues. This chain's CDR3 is CARSLSRVTDTQYF.

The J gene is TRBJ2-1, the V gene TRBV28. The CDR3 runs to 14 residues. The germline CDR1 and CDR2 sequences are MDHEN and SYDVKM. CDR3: CASSLSSPYNEQFF.

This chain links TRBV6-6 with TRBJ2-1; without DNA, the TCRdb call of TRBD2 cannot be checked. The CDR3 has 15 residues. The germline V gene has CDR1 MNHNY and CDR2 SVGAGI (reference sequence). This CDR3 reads CASSYSSGRGDEQFF.

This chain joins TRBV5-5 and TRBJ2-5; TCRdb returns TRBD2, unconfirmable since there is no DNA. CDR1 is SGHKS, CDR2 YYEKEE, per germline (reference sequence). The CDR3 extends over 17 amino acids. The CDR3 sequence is CASSLYLAGRNEETQYF.

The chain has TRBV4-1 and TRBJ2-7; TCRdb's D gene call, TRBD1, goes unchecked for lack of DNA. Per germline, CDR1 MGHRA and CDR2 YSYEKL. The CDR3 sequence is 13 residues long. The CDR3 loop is CASSAGGDYEQYF.